The rows below give T cell receptor beta chains drawn from one sample of a study of blood T cell repertoires in COVID-19. Sequencing was performed with immunoSEQ multiplex PCR; in TCRdb, only in-frame clones are kept and a portion is missing. The top ten hold around 6.9% of the sample, which has some 180,000 clones, 75% to 90% seen once. The material sequenced was peripheral blood. The receptors here all came from a man between 60 and 75 years old with acute or convalescent COVID-19. Both conserved end residues are part of each CDR3. D genes are given only for firm matches. Size is stated for part of the rows, as once, few or many counts, or as a class when the clone is expanded.

.	TRBV19	TRBD1	TRBJ2-7	TGTGCCAGTAGTATCCGGGACAGGGACTACGAGCAGTACTTC	CASSIRDRDYEQYF
.	TRBV11-2	TRBD2	TRBJ2-1	TGTGCCAGCAGCACCTGGGGACTAGCGGGAAAGCAGTTCTTC	CASSTWGLAGKQFF
.	TRBV10-3	.	TRBJ1-1	TGTGCCATCAGTGCTATGGGGGGGGCCGACACTGAAGCTTTCTTT	CAISAMGGADTEAFF
.	TRBV9	.	TRBJ2-1	TGTGCCAGCATCCCCTGGGGGGGCCCCGTAAATGAGCAGTTCTTC	CASIPWGGPVNEQFF
.	TRBV2	TRBD2	TRBJ2-1	TGTGCCAGCAGTGTCGCTAGCGGGGGCTCCAATGAGCAGTTCTTC	CASSVASGGSNEQFF
.	TRBV20-1	.	TRBJ2-3	TGCAGTGCTAGTCGCTCCCGGACAGAGAGCACAGATACGCAGTATTTT	CSASRSRTESTDTQYF
.	TRBV19	.	TRBJ1-5	TGTGCCAGTAGTATTGGCAGTCTCCAGCATTTT	CASSIGSLQHF
.	TRBV6-5	TRBD1	TRBJ1-2	TGTGCCAGCAGTTCCGGACAGGGGAGAGGCTACACCTTC	CASSSGQGRGYTF
.	TRBV7-8	.	TRBJ2-1	TGTGCCAGCAGCTTCGTGGTGAGGCGGGGCCTAGACTCCTACAATGAGCAGTTCTTC	CASSFVVRRGLDSYNEQFF
.	TRBV10-3	.	TRBJ1-3	TGTGCCATCAGTGGATCTCGCGAAAACACCATATATTTT	CAISGSRENTIYF
.	TRBV15	.	TRBJ1-1	TGTGCCACCAGCAGAGGCAGGGCTGGGACTGAAGCTTTCTTT	CATSRGRAGTEAFF
.	TRBV19	.	TRBJ1-2	TGTGCCAGTAGTATTTATCCCGGGGGGAAGCACTATGGCTACACCTTC	CASSIYPGGKHYGYTF
.	TRBV4-3	TRBD1	TRBJ1-5	TGCGCCAGCAGCCACGGGACAGGGTACAATCAGCCCCAGCATTTT	CASSHGTGYNQPQHF
.	TRBV4-3	.	TRBJ1-4	TGCGCCAGCAGCCAAGATGGGTCAGGGACTAATGAAAAACTGTTTTTT	CASSQDGSGTNEKLFF
.	TRBV18	.	TRBJ1-6	TGTGCCAGCTCAGCCTCGAGATCATATAATTCACCCCTCCACTTT	CASSASRSYNSPLHF
.	TRBV7-2	.	TRBJ2-7	TGTGCCAGCAGCACACGACAGGGAGGCTACGAGCAGTACTTC	CASSTRQGGYEQYF
.	TRBV25-1	TRBD1	TRBJ1-4	TGTGCCAGCAGTGACTTGCGGGACAGAGAGAATGAAAAACTGTTTTTT	CASSDLRDRENEKLFF
.	TRBV5-5	TRBD1	TRBJ1-2	TGTGCCAGCAGCCGCCCGCTAGGACAGGGCGATGGCTACACCTTC	CASSRPLGQGDGYTF
once	TRBV4-2	TRBD2	TRBJ2-7	TGTGCCAGCAGCCAGGTAGCGGGGCAAAGCTCCTACGAGCAGTACTTC	CASSQVAGQSSYEQYF
.	TRBV30	.	TRBJ1-2	TGTGCCTGGAAGCTCTGGGAGGCTAATCTGAAGGGCCCTAACTATGGCTACACCTTC	CAWKLWEANLKGPNYGYTF
.	TRBV2	TRBD2	TRBJ2-1	TGTGCCAGCAGAGCAAGTACGGGGGGGCTTTTTCATGAGCAGTTCTTC	CASRASTGGLFHEQFF
few	TRBV2	TRBD1	TRBJ1-6	TGTGCCAGCGACGGGACAGGGAATTCACCCCTCCACTTT	CASDGTGNSPLHF
.	TRBV29-1	TRBD1	TRBJ1-3	TGCAGCGTGGCCCCCGGACAGGGGGCTGGGGACACCATATATTTT	CSVAPGQGAGDTIYF
.	TRBV28	.	TRBJ1-1	TGTGCCAGCAGTCCCCCAGGGCCCGGGTTCACTGAAGCTTTCTTT	CASSPPGPGFTEAFF
.	TRBV7-2	TRBD1	TRBJ2-7	TGTGCCAGCAGCTTAGAGGGGACAGGATATCCATTTCTAGAGCAGTACTTC	CASSLEGTGYPFLEQYF
.	TRBV19	.	TRBJ1-5	TGTGCCAGTAGCTATGGGGGGATTAGCAATCAGCCCCAGCATTTT	CASSYGGISNQPQHF
.	TRBV10-1	TRBD2	TRBJ2-3	TGCGCCAGCAGTGCTGGGTGGCGGGAGACGGAGGATACGCAGTATTTT	CASSAGWRETEDTQYF
.	TRBV4-1	.	TRBJ2-1	TGCGCCAGCAGCCAATTTATCGTCGGGCTAGCAGGTGAGCAGTTCTTC	CASSQFIVGLAGEQFF
many	TRBV27	.	TRBJ2-7	TGTGCCAGCAGTTTAGGGCAGGAGGCCCCCTACGAGCAGTACTTC	CASSLGQEAPYEQYF
.	TRBV11-2	TRBD1	TRBJ2-7	TGTGCCAGCAGCTTGGGGACAGTACTGTTCGAGCAGTACTTC	CASSLGTVLFEQYF
.	TRBV6-2/TRBV6-3	.	TRBJ2-1	TGTGCCAGCAGCTCTCTTTCCTACAATGAGCAGTTCTTC	CASSSLSYNEQFF
.	TRBV5-8	TRBD2	TRBJ2-3	TGTGCCAGCAGCCTCTGGACTAGCGGGGGAGTGGACACAGATACGCAGTATTTT	CASSLWTSGGVDTDTQYF
.	TRBV9	TRBD2	TRBJ2-3	TGTGCCAGCAGCGTAGAGGCCGGACTAGCGGGGCCCACAGATACGCAGTATTTT	CASSVEAGLAGPTDTQYF
.	TRBV7-9	.	TRBJ2-1	TGTGCCAGCACCGCTACCTTAAATGAGCAGTTCTTC	CASTATLNEQFF
once	TRBV29-1	.	TRBJ1-6	TGCAGCGTATCAGGGTTTTCACCCCTCCACTTT	CSVSGFSPLHF
.	TRBV7-8	TRBD1	TRBJ1-5	TGTGCCAGCAGCTCACTCGTGGGGACAGCCTCTCAGCCCCAGCATTTT	CASSSLVGTASQPQHF
.	TRBV4-1	.	TRBJ1-5	TGCGCCAGCAGCCAAGAACCCAGGGGAAGGCAGCCCCAGCATTTT	CASSQEPRGRQPQHF
once	TRBV7-3	.	TRBJ2-5	TGTGCCAGCAGTCCAGGTCTCCAAGAGACCCAGTACTTC	CASSPGLQETQYF
.	TRBV7-9	TRBD1	TRBJ2-1	TGTGCCAGCAGCTCTTGGACAGGGGGAAATGAGCAGTTCTTC	CASSSWTGGNEQFF
.	TRBV11-2	.	TRBJ2-1	TGTGCCAGCAGCTTAGGCTACTCCTACAATGAGCAGTTCTTC	CASSLGYSYNEQFF
.	TRBV27	.	TRBJ1-1	TGTGCCAGCAGGGCAAGAAACGAAGCTTTCTTT	CASRARNEAFF
.	TRBV5-6	.	TRBJ2-7	TGTGCCAGCAGCTGGAACAACTACTACGAGCAGTACTTC	CASSWNNYYEQYF
.	TRBV2	.	TRBJ1-5	TGTGCCAGCTGTACAGGGTTCGAGCCCCAGCATTTT	CASCTGFEPQHF
.	TRBV4-1	TRBD1	TRBJ1-1	TGCGCCAGCAGCCAGGGGACAGGGTATATGGAGGGGGGTGACACTGAAGCTTTCTTT	CASSQGTGYMEGGDTEAFF
many	TRBV5-1	TRBD1	TRBJ1-6	TGCGCCAGCAGCCGTAGACAGGGGTATTCACCCCTCCACTTT	CASSRRQGYSPLHF
.	TRBV24-1	TRBD1	TRBJ2-1	TGTGCCACCAGTGATCCCGGACAGGGAGGATACAATGAGCAGTTCTTC	CATSDPGQGGYNEQFF
.	TRBV6-5	TRBD1	TRBJ1-2	TGTGCCAGCAGGGGACAGGTAGCTAACTATGGCTACACCTTC	CASRGQVANYGYTF
.	TRBV4-1	TRBD2	TRBJ2-7	TGCGCCAGTTCACCGGGACTAGCGGCCTACTCCTACGAGCAGTACTTC	CASSPGLAAYSYEQYF
.	TRBV6-5	TRBD2	TRBJ2-1	TGTGCCAGCAGAACGGATAGCGGGAGCTACAATGAGCAGTTCTTC	CASRTDSGSYNEQFF
.	TRBV11-2	TRBD2	TRBJ2-1	TGTGCCAGCACGGGGACTAGCAGACACAATAATGAGCAGTTCTTC	CASTGTSRHNNEQFF
.	TRBV3-1/TRBV3-2	TRBD2	TRBJ2-3	TGTGCCAGCAGCCAACTAGCGGGCCGAAGCACAGATACGCAGTATTTT	CASSQLAGRSTDTQYF
.	TRBV3-1/TRBV3-2	TRBD1	TRBJ1-4	TGTGCCAGCAGCCAAATAACAGGGGGTGAAAAACTGTTTTTT	CASSQITGGEKLFF